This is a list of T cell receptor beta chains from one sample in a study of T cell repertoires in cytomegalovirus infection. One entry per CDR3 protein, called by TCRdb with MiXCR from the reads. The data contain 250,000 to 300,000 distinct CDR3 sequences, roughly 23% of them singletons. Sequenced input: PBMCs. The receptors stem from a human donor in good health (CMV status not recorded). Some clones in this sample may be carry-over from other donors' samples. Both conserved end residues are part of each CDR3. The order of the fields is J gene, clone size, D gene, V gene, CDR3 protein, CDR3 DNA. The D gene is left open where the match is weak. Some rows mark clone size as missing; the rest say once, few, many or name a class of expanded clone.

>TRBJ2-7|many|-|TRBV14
CASSQGTRLAFTYEQYF
TGTGCCAGCAGCCAAGGTACGCGGCTCGCTTTCACCTACGAGCAGTACTTC
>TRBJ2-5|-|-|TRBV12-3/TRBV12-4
CASRIGTRRETQYF
TGTGCCAGCAGAATCGGGACTCGACGGGAGACCCAGTACTTC
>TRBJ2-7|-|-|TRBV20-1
CSASIGAGFAYEQYF
TGCAGTGCTTCCATCGGGGCAGGGTTCGCCTACGAGCAGTACTTC
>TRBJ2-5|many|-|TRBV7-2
CASSFGGPQETQYF
TGTGCCAGCAGCTTTGGAGGACCGCAAGAGACCCAGTACTTC
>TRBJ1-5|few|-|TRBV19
CASSIQGFNPNQPQHF
TGTGCCAGTAGTATACAGGGGTTCAATCCAAATCAGCCCCAGCATTTT
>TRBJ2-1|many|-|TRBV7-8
CASSTQGRPGEQFF
TGTGCCAGCAGCACACAGGGGAGGCCGGGTGAGCAGTTCTTC
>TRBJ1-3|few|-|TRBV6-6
CAGAEGDTIYF
TGTGCCGGGGCAGAAGGAGACACCATATATTTT
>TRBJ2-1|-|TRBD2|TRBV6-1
CASSGAGAKNEQFF
TGTGCCAGCAGCGGGGCGGGAGCTAAAAATGAGCAGTTCTTC
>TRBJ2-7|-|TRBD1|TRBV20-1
CSARGEHGGTGGSSYEQYF
TGCAGTGCTAGAGGGGAACATGGGGGAACAGGGGGAAGCTCCTACGAGCAGTACTTC
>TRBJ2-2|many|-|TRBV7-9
CASLQSTPNTGELFF
TGTGCCAGCCTTCAGTCGACCCCGAACACCGGGGAGCTGTTTTTT
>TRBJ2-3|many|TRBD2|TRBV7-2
CASSPYGSGTSGRNTQYF
TGTGCCAGCAGCCCATACGGCTCCGGGACTAGCGGGAGGAATACGCAGTATTTT
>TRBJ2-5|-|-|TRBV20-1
CSAPGLAGETQYF
TGCAGTGCTCCCGGGCTAGCTGGCGAGACCCAGTACTTC
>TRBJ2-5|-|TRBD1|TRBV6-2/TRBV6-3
CASSSYRTGWRETQYF
TGTGCCAGCAGTTCTTACAGGACAGGTTGGCGAGAGACCCAGTACTTC
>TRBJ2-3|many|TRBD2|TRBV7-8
CASSLVFPGLAGMWDTQYF
TGTGCCAGCAGCTTAGTATTCCCGGGACTAGCGGGGATGTGGGATACGCAGTATTTT
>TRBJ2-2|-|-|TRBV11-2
CASSLVGGNGELFF
TGTGCCAGCAGCTTAGTTGGAGGCAACGGGGAGCTGTTTTTT
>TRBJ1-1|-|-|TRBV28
CASSSPQMNTEAFF
TGTGCCAGCTCCTCGCCCCAGATGAACACTGAAGCTTTCTTT
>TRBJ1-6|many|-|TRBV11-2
CASSLQPVYNSPLHF
TGTGCCAGCAGCTTGCAACCTGTATACAATTCACCCCTCCACTTT
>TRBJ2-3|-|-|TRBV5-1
CASSLGQSSDTQYF
TGCGCCAGCAGTTTAGGACAGTCCTCAGATACGCAGTATTTT
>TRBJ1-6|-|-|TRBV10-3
CAISESGQIRTLHF
TGTGCCATCAGTGAGTCTGGACAGATTCGGACCCTCCACTTT
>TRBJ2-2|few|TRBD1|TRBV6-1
CASSLRTGGVNGELFF
TGTGCCAGCAGTCTCCGGACAGGGGGCGTGAACGGGGAGCTGTTTTTT
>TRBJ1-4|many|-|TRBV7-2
CASSLGGAGANEKLFF
TGTGCCAGCAGCTTAGGGGGGGCAGGGGCCAATGAAAAACTGTTTTTT
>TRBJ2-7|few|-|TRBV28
CASSLTGKAYEQYF
TGTGCCAGCAGTTTGACAGGCAAAGCCTACGAGCAGTACTTC
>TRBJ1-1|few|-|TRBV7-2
CASSPGPIRGYTEAFF
TGTGCCAGCAGCCCCGGGCCGATCCGGGGGTACACTGAAGCTTTCTTT
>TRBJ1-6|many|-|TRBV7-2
CASSLAPASSYNSPLHF
TGTGCCAGCAGCTTAGCACCGGCTAGCTCCTATAATTCACCCCTCCACTTT
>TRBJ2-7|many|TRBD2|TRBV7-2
CASSPRSSGGEQYF
TGTGCCAGCAGCCCCCGGTCTAGCGGGGGAGAGCAGTACTTC
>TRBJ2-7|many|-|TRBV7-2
CASSFRREQYF
TGTGCCAGCAGCTTCCGTAGGGAGCAGTACTTC
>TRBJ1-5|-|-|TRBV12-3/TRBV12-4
CASSPNGASGNQPQHF
TGTGCCAGCAGTCCTAACGGGGCGTCGGGCAATCAGCCCCAGCATTTT
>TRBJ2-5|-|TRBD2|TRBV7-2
CASSARSGKETQYF
TGTGCCAGCAGTGCACGTAGCGGGAAAGAGACCCAGTACTTC
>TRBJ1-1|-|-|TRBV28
CAADGGTEAFF
TGTGCCGCAGACGGGGGCACTGAAGCTTTCTTT
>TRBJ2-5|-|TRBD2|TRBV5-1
CASSVTSGAGETQYF
TGCGCCAGCAGCGTGACTAGCGGGGCCGGGGAGACCCAGTACTTC
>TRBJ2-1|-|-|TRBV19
CASSIAGISDEQFF
TGTGCCAGTAGTATAGCGGGAATTAGCGATGAGCAGTTCTTC
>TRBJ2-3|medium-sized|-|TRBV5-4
CASSFRPIIHTQYF
TGTGCCAGCAGCTTCAGGCCGATCATCCATACGCAGTATTTT
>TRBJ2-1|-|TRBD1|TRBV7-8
CASSSWTGLGNEQFF
TGTGCCAGCAGCTCCTGGACAGGGCTGGGCAATGAGCAGTTCTTC
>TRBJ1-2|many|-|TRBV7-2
CASSPDSNYGYTF
TGTGCCAGCAGCCCGGACAGTAACTATGGCTACACCTTC
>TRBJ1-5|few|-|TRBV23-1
CASSQSWGFGNQPQHF
TGCGCCAGCAGTCAATCATGGGGTTTCGGCAATCAGCCCCAGCATTTT
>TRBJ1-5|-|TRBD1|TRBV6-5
CASSSGGAQPQHF
TGTGCCAGCAGTTCAGGGGGGGCTCAGCCCCAGCATTTT
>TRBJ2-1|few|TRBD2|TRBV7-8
CASSGGTSGNEQFF
TGTGCCAGCAGCGGTGGGACTAGCGGCAATGAGCAGTTCTTC
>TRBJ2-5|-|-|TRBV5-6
CASSLAGRAETQYF
TGTGCCAGCAGCTTGGCCGGTAGGGCAGAGACCCAGTACTTC
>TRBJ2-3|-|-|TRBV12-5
CASAPGTDTQYF
TGTGCTAGTGCTCCGGGCACAGATACGCAGTATTTT
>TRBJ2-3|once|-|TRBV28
CASSLLARGTQYF
TGTGCCAGCAGTTTACTCGCCAGGGGTACGCAGTATTTT
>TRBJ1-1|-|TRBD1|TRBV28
CASSRAGGAMNTEAFF
TGTGCCAGCAGTAGGGCAGGGGGCGCAATGAACACTGAAGCTTTCTTT
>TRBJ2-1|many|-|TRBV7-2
CASSQRYEQFF
TGTGCCAGCAGCCAACGCTATGAGCAGTTCTTC
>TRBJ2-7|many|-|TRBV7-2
CASSRTRQEYEQYF
TGTGCCAGCAGCCGAACTAGACAAGAATACGAGCAGTACTTC
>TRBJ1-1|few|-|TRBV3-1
CASSQEGVSTEAFF
TGTGCCAGCAGCCAAGAGGGGGTGAGCACTGAAGCTTTCTTT
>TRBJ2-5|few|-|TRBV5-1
CASSPFLREETQYF
TGCGCCAGCAGCCCCTTTTTGCGGGAAGAGACCCAGTACTTC
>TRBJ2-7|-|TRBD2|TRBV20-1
CSARDPSGGSYEQYF
TGCAGTGCTAGAGACCCCAGCGGGGGTTCCTACGAGCAGTACTTC
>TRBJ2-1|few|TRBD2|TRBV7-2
CASSPRRGLAGVGEQFF
TGTGCCAGCAGCCCACGCCGGGGACTAGCGGGAGTGGGGGAGCAGTTCTTC
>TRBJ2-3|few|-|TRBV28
CASSLMGPRTDTQYF
TGTGCCAGCAGTTTAATGGGGCCCCGCACAGATACGCAGTATTTT
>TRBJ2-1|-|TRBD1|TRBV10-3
CAISGGTGGNEQFF
TGTGCCATCAGTGGAGGGACAGGCGGGAATGAGCAGTTCTTC
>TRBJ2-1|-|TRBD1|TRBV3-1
CASSQPLIGQDNEQFF
TGTGCCAGCAGCCAACCCCTAATAGGACAGGACAATGAGCAGTTCTTC
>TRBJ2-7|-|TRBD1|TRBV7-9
CASSYAGQGPYEQYF
TGTGCCAGCAGCTACGCCGGACAGGGCCCCTACGAGCAGTACTTC
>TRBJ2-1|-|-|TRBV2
CASRVAVPFF
TGTGCCAGCAGGGTAGCGGTCCCTTTCTTC
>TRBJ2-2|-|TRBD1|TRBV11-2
CATSGQNSGELFF
TGTGCCACCTCGGGACAGAATTCTGGGGAGCTGTTTTTT